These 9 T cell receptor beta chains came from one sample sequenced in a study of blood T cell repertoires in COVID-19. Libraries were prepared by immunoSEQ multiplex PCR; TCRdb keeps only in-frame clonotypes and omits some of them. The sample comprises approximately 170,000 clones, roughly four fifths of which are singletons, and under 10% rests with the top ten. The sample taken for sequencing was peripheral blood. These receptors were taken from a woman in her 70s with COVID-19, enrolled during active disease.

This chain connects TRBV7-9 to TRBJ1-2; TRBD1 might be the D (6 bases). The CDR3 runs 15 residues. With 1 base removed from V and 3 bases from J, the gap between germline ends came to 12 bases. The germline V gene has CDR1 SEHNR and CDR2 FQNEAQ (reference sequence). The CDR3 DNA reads TGTGCCAGCAGCTTAGATCGGGGGGCCGACTATGGCTACACCTTC. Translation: CASSLDRGADYGYTF.

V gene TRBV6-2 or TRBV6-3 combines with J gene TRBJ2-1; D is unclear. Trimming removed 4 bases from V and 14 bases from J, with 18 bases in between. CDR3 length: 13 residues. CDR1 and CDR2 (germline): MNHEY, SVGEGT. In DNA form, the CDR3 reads TGTGCCAGCAGTTCCTCCCGTACCGGGTTGGAGTTCTTC. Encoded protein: CASSSSRTGLEFF.

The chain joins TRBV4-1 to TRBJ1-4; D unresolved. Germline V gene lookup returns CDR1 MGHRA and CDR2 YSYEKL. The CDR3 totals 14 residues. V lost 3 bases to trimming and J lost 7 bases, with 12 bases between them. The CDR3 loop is CASSHEGGSEKLFF. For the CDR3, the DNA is TGCGCCAGCAGCCACGAGGGAGGAAGTGAAAAACTGTTTTTT.

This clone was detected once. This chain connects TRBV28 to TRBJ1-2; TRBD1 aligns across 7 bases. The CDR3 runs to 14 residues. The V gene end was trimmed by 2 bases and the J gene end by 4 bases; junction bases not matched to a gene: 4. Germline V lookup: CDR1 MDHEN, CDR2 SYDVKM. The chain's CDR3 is CASSLPRGSYGYTF. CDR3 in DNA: TGTGCCAGCAGTTTACCCAGGGGGTCCTATGGCTACACCTTC.

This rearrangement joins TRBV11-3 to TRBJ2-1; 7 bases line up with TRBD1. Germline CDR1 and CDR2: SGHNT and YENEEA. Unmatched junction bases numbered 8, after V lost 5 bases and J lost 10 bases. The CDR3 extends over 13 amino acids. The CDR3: CASSPTGTGEQFF. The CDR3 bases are TGTGCCAGCAGCCCGACAGGGACGGGAGAGCAGTTCTTC.

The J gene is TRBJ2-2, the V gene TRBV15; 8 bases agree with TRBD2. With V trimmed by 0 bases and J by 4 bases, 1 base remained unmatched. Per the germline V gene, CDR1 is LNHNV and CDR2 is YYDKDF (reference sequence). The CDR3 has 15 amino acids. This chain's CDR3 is CATSRDGTSTGELFF. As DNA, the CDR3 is TGTGCCACCAGCAGAGATGGGACTAGCACCGGGGAGCTGTTTTTT. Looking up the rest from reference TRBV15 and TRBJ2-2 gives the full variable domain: DAMVIQNPRYQVTQFGKPVTLSCSQTLNHNVMYWYQQKSSQAPKLLFHYYDKDFNNEADTPDNFQSRRPNTSFCFLDIRSPGLGDTAMYLCATSRDGTSTGELFFGEGSRLTVL.

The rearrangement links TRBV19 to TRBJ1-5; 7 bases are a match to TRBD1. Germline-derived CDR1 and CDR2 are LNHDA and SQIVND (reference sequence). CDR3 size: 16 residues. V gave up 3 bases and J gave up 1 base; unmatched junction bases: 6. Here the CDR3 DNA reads TGTGCCAGTAGTATCGATGGGGACAGCAGCAATCAGCCCCAGCATTTT. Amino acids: CASSIDGDSSNQPQHF. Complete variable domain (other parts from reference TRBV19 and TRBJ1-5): DGGITQSPKYLFRKEGQNVTLSCEQNLNHDAMYWYRQDPGQGLRLIYYSQIVNDFQKGDIAEGYSVSREKKESFPLTVTSAQKNPTAFYLCASSIDGDSSNQPQHFGDGTRLSIL.

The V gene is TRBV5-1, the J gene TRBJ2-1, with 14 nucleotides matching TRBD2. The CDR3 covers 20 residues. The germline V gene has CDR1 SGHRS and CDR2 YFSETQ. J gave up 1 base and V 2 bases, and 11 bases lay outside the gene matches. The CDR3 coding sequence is TGCGCCAGCAGCTTCCGACTAGCGGGAGGGCTAGCTGGTTCCTACAATGAGCAGTTCTTC. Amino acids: CASSFRLAGGLAGSYNEQFF.

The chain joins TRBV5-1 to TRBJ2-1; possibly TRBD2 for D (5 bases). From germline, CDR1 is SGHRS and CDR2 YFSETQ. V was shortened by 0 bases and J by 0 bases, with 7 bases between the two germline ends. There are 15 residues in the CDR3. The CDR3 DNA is TGCGCCAGCAGCTTGGGGGAGAGCTCCTACAATGAGCAGTTCTTC. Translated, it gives CASSLGESSYNEQFF.